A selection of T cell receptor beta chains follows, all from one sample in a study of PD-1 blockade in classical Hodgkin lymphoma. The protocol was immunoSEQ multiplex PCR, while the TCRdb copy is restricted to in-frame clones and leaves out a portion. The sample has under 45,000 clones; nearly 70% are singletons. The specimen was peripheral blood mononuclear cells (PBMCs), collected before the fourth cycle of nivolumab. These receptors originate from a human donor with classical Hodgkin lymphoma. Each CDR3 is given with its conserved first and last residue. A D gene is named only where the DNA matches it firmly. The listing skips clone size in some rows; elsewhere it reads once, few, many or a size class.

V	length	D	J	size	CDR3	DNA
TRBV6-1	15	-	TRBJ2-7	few	CASSGSRIAQGEQYF	TGTGCCAGCAGTGGTTCTCGAATAGCCCAAGGCGAGCAGTACTTC
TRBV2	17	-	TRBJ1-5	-	CASSDPPAGRVSQPQHF	TGTGCCAGCAGTGACCCACCGGCAGGCAGGGTTAGTCAGCCCCAGCATTTT
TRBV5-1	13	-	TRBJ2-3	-	CASSLEGEDTQYF	TGCGCCAGCAGCTTGGAGGGGGAGGATACGCAGTATTTT
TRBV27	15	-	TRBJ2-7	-	CASSPLSGVLYEQYF	TGTGCCAGCAGTCCCCTGAGTGGAGTCTTATACGAGCAGTACTTC
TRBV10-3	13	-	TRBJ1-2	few	CAIRGTENYGYTF	TGTGCCATCAGGGGGACGGAAAACTATGGCTACACCTTC
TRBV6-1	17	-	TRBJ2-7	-	CASSEALTAESSYEQYF	TGTGCCAGCAGTGAAGCATTGACAGCGGAATCGTCGTACGAGCAGTACTTC
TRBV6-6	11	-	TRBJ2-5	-	CASSTRETQYF	TGTGCCAGCAGTACACGGGAGACCCAGTACTTC
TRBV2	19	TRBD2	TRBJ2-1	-	CASSYRVASGGSSYNEQFF	TGTGCCAGCAGTTACAGGGTGGCTAGCGGGGGAAGCTCCTACAATGAGCAGTTCTTC
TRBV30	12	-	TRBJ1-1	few	CAWSLSDTEAFF	TGTGCCTGGAGTTTGTCTGACACTGAAGCTTTCTTT
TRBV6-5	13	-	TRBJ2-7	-	CASRIPPRGEQYF	TGTGCCAGCAGGATCCCTCCACGCGGAGAGCAGTACTTC
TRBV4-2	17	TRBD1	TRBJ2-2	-	CASSPLGAGGGTGELFF	TGTGCCAGCAGCCCCCTCGGGGCAGGGGGCGGTACCGGGGAGCTGTTTTTT
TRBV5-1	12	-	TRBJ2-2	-	CASGPSGAKLFF	TGCGCCAGCGGCCCCTCCGGGGCTAAGCTGTTTTTT
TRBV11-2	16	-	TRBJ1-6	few	CASSHSRQDYNSPLHF	TGTGCCAGCAGCCATTCTCGACAGGACTATAATTCACCCCTCCACTTT
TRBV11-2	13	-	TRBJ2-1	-	CASSLVLAREQFF	TGTGCCAGCAGCTTAGTACTAGCACGTGAGCAGTTCTTC
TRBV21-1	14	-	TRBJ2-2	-	CASRRLAGAGELFF	TGTGCCAGCCGCAGACTAGCGGGGGCCGGGGAGCTGTTTTTT